The 29 T cell receptor beta chains below all came from one sample that was sequenced in a study of blood T cell repertoires in COVID-19. Produced via immunoSEQ multiplex PCR; TCRdb's table is partial and in-frame only. In the table there are more than 250,000 clones, 88% of which are singletons. Input material: peripheral blood. The receptors shown here come from a young woman with COVID-19, enrolled during active disease.

The V call is TRBV4-3, the J call TRBJ2-6, with 8 positions matching TRBD2. Per the germline V gene, CDR1 is LGHNA and CDR2 is YSLEER. This CDR3 is 17 amino acids long. After removal of 0 bases from V and 4 bases from J, the junction contained 5 bases not matched to a gene. The CDR3 nucleotides read TGCGCCAGCAGCCAAGATGAGACTAGCGCCGGGGCCAACGTCCTGACTTTC. This translates into CASSQDETSAGANVLTF.

For the CDR3, the DNA is TGTGCCAGCAGCGGGGCGGTCGGATATGGCTACACCTTC. It yields the protein CASSGAVGYGYTF. The chain joins TRBV7-8 to TRBJ1-2, with D maybe TRBD1 (5 bases). CDR3 length: 13 amino acids. Germline V CDR1 and CDR2: SGHVS, FQNEAQ. V was pared by 5 bases and J by 5 bases, with 12 bases between.

The chain recombines TRBV5-1 with TRBJ1-3; TRBD1 matches 11 bases. Trimming at V came to 5 bases and at J to 0 bases, leaving 4 bases not matched to a gene. The CDR3 loop spans 16 amino acids. CDR1 and CDR2 (germline): SGHRS, YFSETQ. DNA of the CDR3: TGCGCCAGCAGTCCCGGGACAGGGGGCTCTGGAAACACCATATATTTT. It yields the protein CASSPGTGGSGNTIYF.

The chain carries TRBV6-5 and TRBJ2-3; TRBD1 is a possible D gene (6 bases). Looked up from germline, CDR1 is MNHEY and CDR2 is SVGAGI. The CDR3 spans 14 residues. Trimming left V 7 bases short and J 3 bases short, with 14 bases between. CDR3 protein: CASKDSFATDTQYF. CDR3 in DNA: TGTGCCAGCAAGGACAGCTTTGCGACAGATACGCAGTATTTT.

A single count supports this clone. V gene TRBV7-2 combines with J gene TRBJ2-1; tentative D call: TRBD2 (7 bases). Looked up from germline, CDR1 is SGHTA and CDR2 is FQGNSA. CDR3 length: 15 amino acids. Trimming took 6 bases from V and 4 from J, leaving 16 bases between them. The CDR3 bases are TGTGCCAGCAGAGGGGGAGGGGCAGGGTACAATGAGCAGTTCTTC. This sequence encodes CASRGGGAGYNEQFF.

The V call is TRBV4-2, the J call TRBJ1-2; maybe TRBD1 (5 bases). The V end was cut by 0 bases, the J end by 6 bases, with 11 bases between. Germline lookup yields CDR1 LGHNA and CDR2 YNFKEQ. This CDR3 region has 14 residues. This chain's CDR3 is CASSQERGSDGYTF. The CDR3 nucleotides are TGTGCCAGCAGCCAAGAGCGGGGGTCTGATGGCTACACCTTC.

The rearrangement links TRBV14 to TRBJ1-4, with 8 bases lining up with TRBD1. CDR3 size: 16 residues. Per germline, CDR1 SGHDN and CDR2 FVKESK. V lost 5 bases, J lost 0 bases, and 5 bases stayed unmatched. This CDR3 is CASSEGQGATNEKLFF. The CDR3 nucleotides read TGTGCCAGCAGCGAAGGACAGGGAGCAACTAATGAAAAACTGTTTTTT.

This chain connects TRBV5-4 to TRBJ2-5; maybe TRBD1 (6 bases). V dropped 0 bases and J dropped 5 bases, with 11 bases sitting between them. From germline, CDR1 is SGHNT and CDR2 YYREEE (reference sequence). This CDR3 comprises 14 residues. For the CDR3, the DNA is TGTGCCAGCAGCTTGGTCCAGGGGCAGGAGACCCAGTACTTC. It encodes CASSLVQGQETQYF.

The V call is TRBV5-8, the J call TRBJ1-1, with 11 bases matching TRBD1. The CDR3 is made up of 15 amino acids. Germline V lookup: CDR1 SGHTS, CDR2 YDEGEE. J was trimmed by 3 bases and V by 4 bases; bases with no gene match: 5. CDR3 sequence reads: CASSLRTGGHTEAFF. For the CDR3, the DNA is TGTGCCAGCAGCCTCAGGACAGGGGGCCACACTGAAGCTTTCTTT.

The chain recombines TRBV11-1 with TRBJ2-3; 7 nucleotides agree with TRBD2. The length of the CDR3 is 15 residues. Germline trimming cut 4 bases from V and 2 bases from J; bases unmatched to any gene: 6. CDR1 and CDR2 from the germline V gene are SGHAT and FQDESV (reference sequence). The CDR3 region has the DNA TGTGCCAGCAGCTCCCAGCGGGGAAACACAGATACGCAGTATTTT. Protein product: CASSSQRGNTDTQYF.

This chain joins TRBV7-2 and TRBJ1-5; D possibly corresponds to TRBD1 (5 bases). Germline V CDR1 and CDR2: SGHTA, FQGNSA. CDR3 length: 15 residues. The V end lost 5 bases, the J end lost 4 bases, and 15 bases lay between the germline ends. The CDR3 sequence is CASSPNKGPNQPQHF. CDR3 sequence (DNA): TGTGCCAGCAGCCCCAACAAGGGGCCGAATCAGCCCCAGCATTTT.

As concerns this clone: Additional DNA sequences in this sample encode the identical CDR3. This rearrangement joins TRBV7-9 to TRBJ1-5, with a tentative D call TRBD1 (5 bases). This CDR3 spans 13 amino acids. V lost 2 bases, J lost 4 bases, and 6 bases lay in between. Germline values: CDR1 SEHNR, CDR2 FQNEAQ (reference sequence). As DNA, the CDR3 is TGTGCCAGCAGCTTACAGGGAAATCAGCCCCAGCATTTT. This encodes CASSLQGNQPQHF.

This clone ranks as medium-sized. This sequence joins TRBV15 and TRBJ1-4; 9 bases fit TRBD1. V shed 3 bases, J shed 6 bases, and the junction held 8 bases outside the gene matches. Germline V gene data show CDR1 as LNHNV and CDR2 as YYDKDF (reference sequence). The CDR3 spans 16 residues. CDR3 DNA sequence: TGTGCCACCAGCAGTGATACAGGGGGCATGGATGAAAAACTGTTTTTT. Residues: CATSSDTGGMDEKLFF. Full variable domain (missing parts from reference TRBV15 and TRBJ1-4): DAMVIQNPRYQVTQFGKPVTLSCSQTLNHNVMYWYQQKSSQAPKLLFHYYDKDFNNEADTPDNFQSRRPNTSFCFLDIRSPGLGDTAMYLCATSSDTGGMDEKLFFGSGTQLSVL.

J is TRBJ2-3 and V is TRBV2; D is possibly TRBD2 (5 bases). The V gene lost 7 bases and the J gene lost 4 bases, with 12 bases spanning the gap. The CDR3 is 13 residues long. Germline V gene data show CDR1 as SNHLY and CDR2 as FYNNEI. Here the CDR3 DNA reads TGTGCCAGCAAGTCTGGGGAGCCAGATACGCAGTATTTT. Translation gives CASKSGEPDTQYF.

The CDR3 nucleotides are TGTGCCAGCAGCTCCCGGGACAGTTCCCAAGAGACCCAGTACTTC. Amino acid sequence: CASSSRDSSQETQYF. This sequence joins TRBV11-3 and TRBJ2-5, with 7 bases fitting TRBD1. The V and J ends lost 4 bases and 1 base, in that order; junction bases with no gene match: 6. This CDR3 has 15 residues. Germline CDR1 SGHNT, CDR2 YENEEA.

The V gene is TRBV30, the J gene TRBJ1-5; D is uncertain. V was pared by 5 bases and J by 4 bases, with 6 bases between. This CDR3 has 11 residues. The V gene's germline CDR1 is GTSNPN and CDR2 SVGIG (reference sequence). CDR3 sequence: CAWGRNQPQHF. The CDR3 bases are TGTGCCTGGGGTCGGAATCAGCCCCAGCATTTT. The full variable domain, with the rest looked up from reference TRBV30 and TRBJ1-5, is SQTIHQWPATLVQPVGSPLSLECTVEGTSNPNLYWYRQAAGRGLQLLFYSVGIGQISSEVPQNLSASRPQDRQFILSSKKLLLSDSGFYLCAWGRNQPQHFGDGTRLSIL.

For this clone: Within the sample, other DNA sequences also encode this same CDR3. This chain uses TRBV7-2 with TRBJ1-2, with unresolved D. Trimming took 1 base from V and 6 from J, leaving 6 bases between them. CDR1 and CDR2 from the germline V gene are SGHTA and FQGNSA. The CDR3 is 12 amino acids. The CDR3 nucleotides read TGTGCCAGCAGCTTAGACATAAATGGCTACACCTTC. Translation: CASSLDINGYTF. The full variable domain, its missing parts supplied by reference TRBV7-2 and TRBJ1-2, is GAGVSQSPSNKVTEKGKDVELRCDPISGHTALYWYRQSLGQGLEFLIYFQGNSAPDKSGLPSDRFSAERTGGSVSTLTIQRTQQEDSAVYLCASSLDINGYTFGSGTRLTVV.

The chain has TRBV19 and TRBJ1-1; D is ambiguous. There are 14 residues in the CDR3. Germline loops: CDR1 LNHDA, CDR2 SQIVND (reference sequence). Between the trimmed V and J ends, which lost 4 bases and 1 base, there was a span of 10 bases. The DNA for the CDR3 is TGTGCCAGTAGTAGGTTCGGAGAGAACACTGAAGCTTTCTTT. It yields the protein CASSRFGENTEAFF. The entire variable domain, with the rest obtained from reference TRBV19 and TRBJ1-1, is as follows: DGGITQSPKYLFRKEGQNVTLSCEQNLNHDAMYWYRQDPGQGLRLIYYSQIVNDFQKGDIAEGYSVSREKKESFPLTVTSAQKNPTAFYLCASSRFGENTEAFFGQGTRLTVV.

V usage is TRBV15 and J usage is TRBJ1-4; maybe TRBD1 (5 bases). V lost 3 bases and J lost 0, with 14 bases in between. Germline V CDR1 and CDR2: LNHNV, YYDKDF (reference sequence). The CDR3 has 17 amino acids. The CDR3 nucleotides read TGTGCCACCAGCAGGGGGGGACCGGGGTCAACTAATGAAAAACTGTTTTTT. It translates to CATSRGGPGSTNEKLFF.

This clone has only a few counts. V is TRBV6-5 and J is TRBJ1-5; D is uncertain. Germline assignment: CDR1 MNHEY and CDR2 SVGAGI. This CDR3 has 14 amino acids. Trimming removed 6 bases at V and 3 bases at J, with 12 bases between. The CDR3 here is CASSPRSNNQPQHF. CDR3 nucleotides: TGTGCCAGCAGCCCCAGGTCCAACAATCAGCCCCAGCATTTT.

The chain carries TRBV2 and TRBJ2-5; D perhaps matches TRBD1 (6 bases). Germline values: CDR1 SNHLY, CDR2 FYNNEI. Trimming removed 1 base at V and 5 bases at J, with 11 bases between. CDR3 size: 14 residues. The CDR3 DNA reads as TGTGCCAGCAGTGAAGTCAGGGGTGGGGAGACCCAGTACTTC. It is translated as CASSEVRGGETQYF.

The chain couples TRBV2 to TRBJ1-2; no clear D. Trimming removed 8 bases from V and 2 bases from J, with 15 bases in between. CDR3 length: 14 amino acids. The V gene's germline CDR1 is SNHLY and CDR2 FYNNEI. CDR3 amino acids: CASPPTGFNYGYTF. The CDR3 DNA sequence: TGTGCCAGCCCCCCTACGGGTTTCAACTATGGCTACACCTTC.

The chain combines TRBV5-1 with TRBJ2-2, with D tentatively TRBD1 (5 bases). Germline V gene sequence: CDR1 SGHRS, CDR2 YFSETQ. Trimming took 7 bases from V and 1 from J, leaving 11 bases between them. The CDR3 contains 14 residues. The CDR3 DNA reads TGCGCCAGCGGGCAGGGCCAGAACACCGGGGAGCTGTTTTTT. The encoded protein is CASGQGQNTGELFF.

The gene calls are TRBV19 and TRBJ1-2; D not resolved. CDR3 length: 12 amino acids. From germline, CDR1 is LNHDA and CDR2 SQIVND (reference sequence). The ends were cut back, 6 bases at V and 8 bases at J, with 13 bases in the middle. The CDR3 DNA is TGTGCCAGTAGGTCTGGAGCATGGGGCTACACCTTC. Its protein is CASRSGAWGYTF.

The genes are TRBV3-1 (or the pseudogene TRBV3-2) and TRBJ2-2, with D perhaps TRBD1 (6 bases). Germline assignment: CDR1 LGHDT and CDR2 YNNKEL (reference sequence). The CDR3 runs 14 residues. V gave up 4 bases and J gave up 6 bases, with 12 bases separating them. CDR3 nucleotides: TGTGCCAGCAGCCCCCTCAGGGGTTCCGGGGAGCTGTTTTTT. Residues: CASSPLRGSGELFF.

V gene TRBV2 combines with J gene TRBJ1-4; D may be TRBD1 (5 bases). CDR3 size: 15 residues. Germline CDR1 and CDR2: SNHLY and FYNNEI. V was cut by 2 bases and J by 4 bases, with 11 bases left in between. This CDR3 is CASSETGGINEKLFF. The CDR3 DNA follows: TGTGCCAGCAGTGAAACGGGGGGAATTAATGAAAAACTGTTTTTT.

The chain links TRBV7-9 to TRBJ1-1, with D hard to call. Germline V gene sequence: CDR1 SEHNR, CDR2 FQNEAQ (reference sequence). This CDR3 contains 12 residues. Deletions cut 2 bases from V and 7 bases from J, with 8 bases between. The DNA for the CDR3 is TGTGCCAGCAGCTTACTGGACTTTGAAGCTTTCTTT. This translates into CASSLLDFEAFF.

This CDR3 reads CAWTTGQETQYF. The CDR3 bases are TGTGCCTGGACCACAGGACAAGAGACCCAGTACTTC. This chain links TRBV30 with TRBJ2-5, with D possibly matching TRBD1 (5 bases). Trimming left V 4 bases short and J 2 bases short, with 8 bases between. Germline values: CDR1 GTSNPN, CDR2 SVGIG (reference sequence). CDR3 length equals 12 residues.

J is TRBJ2-3 and V is TRBV6-1; 8 bases align to TRBD1. The CDR3 totals 15 residues. V was clipped by 0 bases and J by 6 bases; unmatched bases: 5. CDR1 MNHNS and CDR2 SASEGT come from the germline V gene. Here the CDR3 reads CASSEAPGGADTQYF. In nucleotides, the CDR3 is TGTGCCAGCAGTGAAGCTCCAGGGGGCGCGGATACGCAGTATTTT.